This record concerns one T cell receptor (beta chain) sequence. Antigen specificity is unknown. The data stem from a study of identical twins. Study-level findings and limits: With abundant cord blood beta clonotypes, insertions were fewer; memory repertoires showed no such pattern.

A universal primer site was incorporated via template switching, and the cDNA contained unique molecular identifiers. Using its own MiXCR run on the 5' RACE reads, TCRdb lists one record per CDR3 protein. The repertoire holds over 600,000 distinct CDR3 sequences, with roughly 20% as singletons. The same specimen was also included in a second study, on T cells expressing NK-cell markers. That study adds: It was sorted CD3+CD56-NKG2C+, CD3+CD56+NKG2C- and CD3+CD56+NKG2C+ T cells that provided the TCR beta repertoires. Just one sequenced donor of eight was HCMV-seronegative, while seven were seropositive.

Sequencing was performed on PBMCs. The receptor was derived from a woman aged 18-29 years in good health.

CDR3 sequence: CASSFFSTGELFF. For the CDR3, the DNA is TGTGCCAGCAGTTTTTTCAGCACCGGGGAGCTGTTTTTT. V gene TRBV12-3 or TRBV12-4 combines with J gene TRBJ2-2; D is ambiguous. The CDR3 loop spans 13 amino acids. V lost 3 bases and J lost 4, with 6 bases in between.